These 26 T cell receptor beta chains came from one sample sequenced in a study of cytomegalovirus exposure and HLA in healthy donors. The PCR used 60 Vbeta and 13 Jbeta primers. Clones were read by immunoSEQ multiplex PCR, and TCRdb kept only the in-frame ones, dropping some. Here the sample spans 130,000 to 150,000 clones, 74% being singletons. Input material: PBMCs. Receptors were obtained from a man younger than 35 in good health and CMV-seropositive.

V is TRBV5-1 and J is TRBJ2-2; D perhaps matches TRBD1 (5 bases). CDR1 is SGHRS, CDR2 YFSETQ, per germline. The CDR3 runs 14 residues. The ends were cut back, 2 bases at V and 6 bases at J, with 11 bases in the middle. This chain's CDR3 is CASSFKQGAGELFF. Here the CDR3 DNA reads TGCGCCAGCAGCTTTAAGCAGGGTGCCGGGGAGCTGTTTTTT.

The chain couples TRBV28 to TRBJ1-4; tentatively, D is TRBD1 (5 bases). The germline V and J ends were trimmed by 6 bases and 6 bases, with 20 bases remaining between them. CDR1 MDHEN and CDR2 SYDVKM come from the germline V gene. The CDR3 spans 16 residues. CDR3 in DNA: TGTGCCAGCAGAGAACTTGGACAATCTGGGTATGAAAAACTGTTTTTT. This sequence encodes CASRELGQSGYEKLFF.

This chain uses TRBV13 with TRBJ2-1; no clear D gene. V gave up 1 base and J gave up 9 bases, with 4 bases separating them. The CDR3 consists of 11 residues. CDR1 is PRHDT and CDR2 is FYEKMQ in the germline V gene (reference sequence). CDR3 in amino acids: CASSLAGEQFF. CDR3 coding DNA: TGTGCCAGCAGCTTAGCCGGTGAGCAGTTCTTC.

The chain is built from TRBV10-3 and TRBJ1-5; TRBD1 aligns across 10 bases. Germline CDR1 reads ENHRY; CDR2 reads SYGVKD. The CDR3 runs to 14 residues. The V segment lost 6 bases and the J segment 4 bases; nucleotides outside the gene matches: 3. The CDR3 reads CAIRPGQGNQPQHF. CDR3 DNA sequence: TGTGCCATCAGACCGGGACAGGGGAATCAGCCCCAGCATTTT.

Comment on this clone: The junction differs from germline at one of its ends, possibly a read error. The chain combines TRBV11-2 with TRBJ1-3, with 10 bases identical to TRBD1. From germline, CDR1 is SGHAT and CDR2 FQNNGV. The CDR3 runs 15 residues. CDR3 sequence reads: CASSLDRGRRNTIYF. CDR3 DNA: TGTGCCAGCAGCCTAGACAGGGGGCGAAGAAACACCATATATTTT.

This chain links TRBV4-2 with TRBJ1-6, with D possibly being TRBD1 (6 bases). Trimming stripped 6 bases from V and 9 bases from J, with 15 bases between. The germline V gene has CDR1 LGHNA and CDR2 YNFKEQ. This CDR3 region has 14 residues. CDR3: CASRDGGAGSPLHF. For the CDR3, the DNA is TGTGCCAGCAGGGACGGGGGGGCCGGTTCACCCCTCCACTTT.

V gene TRBV5-5 combines with J gene TRBJ2-5; a possible D gene is TRBD1 (5 bases). Looked up from germline, CDR1 is SGHKS and CDR2 is YYEKEE (reference sequence). The CDR3 is 16 residues long. V shed 0 bases and J shed 3 bases, with 15 bases lying between them. The CDR3 is CASSLGWGLGEETQYF. The CDR3 region has the DNA TGTGCCAGCAGCTTGGGATGGGGCCTTGGGGAAGAGACCCAGTACTTC.

This clone occurred a few times. This chain's CDR3 is CASLAGADNEQFF. As DNA, the CDR3 is TGTGCCAGCTTAGCGGGAGCTGACAATGAGCAGTTCTTC. The V gene is TRBV18, the J gene TRBJ2-1, with 9 nucleotides matching TRBD2. Trimming removed 7 bases from V and 5 bases from J; junction bases left unmatched: 3. The CDR3 covers 13 residues. Per germline, CDR1 KGHSH and CDR2 LQKENI.

Notes on this clone: The junction differs from germline at one of its ends, possibly a read error. Here the CDR3 DNA reads TGTTCCAGCAGTCTACAGGGGAACACCATATATTTT. Translation gives CSSSLQGNTIYF. The V gene is TRBV7-9, the J gene TRBJ1-3; 7 positions agree with TRBD1. Germline V gives CDR1 SEHNR, CDR2 FQNEAQ (reference sequence). This CDR3 region has 12 residues.

This clone has more than one count but fewer than ten. J is TRBJ2-5 and V is TRBV7-8, with D possibly matching TRBD2 (5 bases). V lost 5 bases and J lost 5, with 21 bases in between. This CDR3 is 16 amino acids long. Germline CDR1 reads SGHVS; CDR2 reads FQNEAQ. The CDR3 region has the DNA TGTGCCAGCAGCCTTGAGGAGGCTAGCCCACGGGAGACCCAGTACTTC. This encodes CASSLEEASPRETQYF.

This sequence joins TRBV28 and TRBJ2-1; D possibly corresponds to TRBD2 (5 bases). The CDR3 runs to 11 residues. V dropped 2 bases and J dropped 11 bases, with 7 bases sitting between them. Germline V CDR1 and CDR2: MDHEN, SYDVKM. The CDR3 nucleotides are TGTGCCAGCAGTTTAGGGAGAAAGCAGTTCTTC. This gives the protein CASSLGRKQFF.

Regarding this clone: At one end, the junction sequence differs from germline, possibly due to a read error. This CDR3 is also generated by other DNA sequences in the sample. V gene TRBV15 combines with J gene TRBJ2-7; 10 bases fit TRBD2. The CDR3 sequence is 17 residues long. CDR1 and CDR2 from the germline V gene are LNHNV and YYDKDF (reference sequence). DNA for the CDR3: TGTGCGACCAGCAGAGACCTGACTAGCGGGTTATCCTACGAGCAGTACTTT. It translates to CATSRDLTSGLSYEQYF.

The chain employs TRBV2 and TRBJ2-2; 10 bases fit TRBD1. Unmatched junction bases numbered 4, after V lost 5 bases and J lost 4 bases. The CDR3 consists of 15 residues. The germline gives CDR1 SNHLY, CDR2 FYNNEI. In DNA, the CDR3 is TGTGCCAGCAGTCCCCGGACAGGGGGCACCGGGGAGCTGTTTTTT. This sequence encodes CASSPRTGGTGELFF.

In the case of this clone: The junction departs from the called germline gene at one end, perhaps through a read error. The J gene is TRBJ2-5, the V gene TRBV20-1; D is possibly TRBD2 (6 bases). Germline lookup yields CDR1 DFQATT and CDR2 SNEGSKA (reference sequence). This CDR3 region has 11 residues. CDR3 amino acids: CSTSLGGTQYF. The CDR3 DNA reads as TGCAGTACTAGTTTGGGGGGGACCCAGTACTTC.

The genes are TRBV5-1 and TRBJ2-3, with D tentatively TRBD2 (6 bases). The CDR3 has 15 residues. V lost 1 base to trimming and J lost 3 bases, with 12 bases between them. Germline assignment: CDR1 SGHRS and CDR2 YFSETQ. The CDR3 coding sequence is TGCGCCAGCAGCTTGACCGGGAGAGGAACAGATACGCAGTATTTT. Its translation: CASSLTGRGTDTQYF.

The genes are TRBV28 and TRBJ2-2, with 8 bases that match TRBD1. J lost 4 bases, V lost 4 bases, and 8 bases had no gene match. The germline gives CDR1 MDHEN, CDR2 SYDVKM. The CDR3 totals 16 residues. CDR3 DNA: TGTGCCAGCAGTTCCCCCAGGGGGCTGGGCACCGGGGAGCTGTTTTTT. Amino acids: CASSSPRGLGTGELFF.

V and J are TRBV11-2 and TRBJ2-6; the D is unclear. The CDR3 runs 15 residues. V was clipped by 5 bases and J by 0 bases, with 8 bases between them. Germline V gene lookup returns CDR1 SGHAT and CDR2 FQNNGV. CDR3 nucleotides: TGTGCCAGCAGCCTCCCGAGCTCTGGGGCCAACGTCCTGACTTTC. Translated: CASSLPSSGANVLTF.

The chain links TRBV2 to TRBJ1-6, with 11 bases aligning to TRBD1. Germline CDR1 SNHLY, CDR2 FYNNEI. J was trimmed by 10 bases and V by 2 bases; bases with no gene match: 4. The length of the CDR3 is 15 residues. Here the CDR3 DNA reads TGTGCCAGCAGTGAACTAGGACAGGGGGCATCACCCCTCCACTTT. Translating gives CASSELGQGASPLHF.

This chain joins TRBV30 and TRBJ2-7; possibly TRBD2 for D (5 bases). Deletions cut 3 bases from V and 5 bases from J, with 14 bases between. The germline CDR1 and CDR2 sequences are GTSNPN and SVGIG (reference sequence). The CDR3 has 13 residues. CDR3 amino acids: CAWSPTRIHEQYF. CDR3 sequence (DNA): TGTGCCTGGAGCCCTACTAGGATCCACGAGCAGTACTTC.

The chain employs TRBV28 and TRBJ2-1; D is unclear. This CDR3 is built from 12 residues. With 5 bases removed from V and 7 bases from J, the gap between germline ends came to 9 bases. Germline loops: CDR1 MDHEN, CDR2 SYDVKM. CDR3 DNA: TGTGCCAGCAGTCCCCTAGAGAATGAGCAGTTCTTC. Translating gives CASSPLENEQFF.

V usage is TRBV27 and J usage is TRBJ2-7; 10 nucleotides match TRBD2. The CDR3 runs 15 residues. V shed 1 base, J shed 6 bases, and the junction held 6 bases outside the gene matches. CDR1 is MNHEY, CDR2 SMNVEV, per germline (reference sequence). The CDR3 region is CASSLFHSSGGEQYF. CDR3 nucleotide sequence: TGTGCCAGCAGTTTATTTCATTCTAGCGGGGGCGAGCAGTACTTC.

The chain carries TRBV18 and TRBJ1-3; possible D gene TRBD1, 5 bases. V dropped 3 bases and J dropped 0 bases, with 9 bases sitting between them. Germline CDR1 reads KGHSH; CDR2 reads LQKENI. CDR3 size: 15 residues. In nucleotides, the CDR3 is TGTGCCAGCTCACCGTCCGACAGCTCTGGAAACACCATATATTTT. It specifies CASSPSDSSGNTIYF.

The rearrangement joins TRBV13 to TRBJ2-7, with 13 bases aligning to TRBD2. V dropped 4 bases and J dropped 3; count of bases not matched to a gene: 3. The CDR3 consists of 15 residues. Germline V gives CDR1 PRHDT, CDR2 FYEKMQ (reference sequence). The CDR3 DNA reads TGTGCCAGCAGCTCGGGACTAGCGGGAAACTACGAGCAGTACTTC. This gives the protein CASSSGLAGNYEQYF.

Here the CDR3 DNA reads TGTGCCAGTAGTGCCTGGACAGGTAATCAGCCCCAGCATTTT. This gives the protein CASSAWTGNQPQHF. This chain connects TRBV19 to TRBJ1-5; 7 bases are a match to TRBD1. After removal of 5 bases from V and 4 bases from J, the junction contained 5 bases not matched to a gene. The germline V gene has CDR1 LNHDA and CDR2 SQIVND (reference sequence). The CDR3 length is 14 residues. Complete variable domain (other parts from reference TRBV19 and TRBJ1-5): DGGITQSPKYLFRKEGQNVTLSCEQNLNHDAMYWYRQDPGQGLRLIYYSQIVNDFQKGDIAEGYSVSREKKESFPLTVTSAQKNPTAFYLCASSAWTGNQPQHFGDGTRLSIL.

This clone was counted between two and nine times. The V and J genes are TRBV5-1 and TRBJ1-2, with a possible D match to TRBD1 (6 bases). The V and J ends lost 4 bases and 7 bases respectively, with 14 bases between them. The CDR3 runs 13 residues. Looked up from germline, CDR1 is SGHRS and CDR2 is YFSETQ. DNA for the CDR3: TGCGCCAGCAGCCGAGGGGGGGCGCCTGGCTACACCTTC. Amino acids: CASSRGGAPGYTF. The full variable domain, completed using reference TRBV5-1 and TRBJ1-2, is KAGVTQTPRYLIKTRGQQVTLSCSPISGHRSVSWYQQTPGQGLQFLFEYFSETQRNKGNFPGRFSGRQFSNSRSEMNVSTLELGDSALYLCASSRGGAPGYTFGSGTRLTVV.

This clone has only a few counts. V usage is TRBV28 and J usage is TRBJ1-1; 7 bases align to TRBD1. V lost 6 bases, J lost 1 base, and 5 bases stayed unmatched. The CDR3 spans 14 residues. CDR1 and CDR2 from the germline V gene are MDHEN and SYDVKM. For the CDR3, the DNA is TGTGCCAGCAGGGACCGGGACAGGAACACTGAAGCTTTCTTT. This gives the protein CASRDRDRNTEAFF.